Listed here are 21 T cell receptor beta chains from one sample, sequenced in a study of blood T cell repertoires in COVID-19. Sequencing used immunoSEQ multiplex PCR; TCRdb keeps in-frame clones, though not all of them. Here the sample spans around 320,000 clones, over 85% being singletons. Sequencing was carried out using peripheral blood. Receptors were obtained from a woman in her twenties or thirties with COVID-19, enrolled during active disease.

V and J are TRBV11-3 and TRBJ1-5; 11 nucleotides match TRBD1. Germline CDR1 reads SGHNT; CDR2 reads YENEEA. There are 13 residues in the CDR3. J was trimmed by 6 bases and V by 6 bases; bases with no gene match: 1. CDR3 loop: CASRGTGGQPQHF. DNA of the CDR3: TGTGCCAGCAGAGGGACAGGGGGTCAGCCCCAGCATTTT. The complete variable domain, with remaining parts taken from reference TRBV11-3 and TRBJ1-5, reads EAGVVQSPRYKIIEKKQPVAFWCNPISGHNTLYWYLQNLGQGPELLIRYENEEAVDDSQLPKDRFSAERLKGVDSTLKIQPAELGDSAVYLCASRGTGGQPQHFGDGTRLSIL.

The chain links TRBV5-6 to TRBJ1-2; TRBD1 matches 9 bases. Germline V CDR1 and CDR2: SGHDT, YYEEEE. This CDR3 comprises 15 residues. Unmatched junction bases numbered 7, after V lost 3 bases and J lost 4 bases. The CDR3 DNA reads TGTGCCAGCAGCTCCGTCGACAGGGGGTTCTATGGCTACACCTTC. It yields the protein CASSSVDRGFYGYTF.

The chain links TRBV7-2 to TRBJ2-1; D is unclear. V lost 4 bases, J lost 7 bases, and 14 bases lay in between. This CDR3 has 14 residues. Per germline, CDR1 SGHTA and CDR2 FQGNSA. The CDR3 sequence: CASSYGDPQNEQFF. The CDR3 bases are TGTGCCAGCAGCTACGGAGACCCCCAGAATGAGCAGTTCTTC.

Here the CDR3 reads CASTPGGDLNYGYTF. CDR3 DNA sequence: TGTGCCAGCACCCCTGGCGGGGACCTCAACTATGGCTACACCTTC. V gene TRBV13 combines with J gene TRBJ1-2; tentatively, D is TRBD1 (5 bases). This CDR3 is built from 15 residues. V was cut by 7 bases and J by 2 bases, with 17 bases left in between. The V gene's germline CDR1 is PRHDT and CDR2 FYEKMQ (reference sequence).

V usage is TRBV5-1 and J usage is TRBJ2-1; 9 bases fit TRBD1. From germline, CDR1 is SGHRS and CDR2 YFSETQ. This CDR3 has 16 residues. V shed 4 bases and J 3 bases; nucleotides not matched to a gene: 8. The CDR3 DNA reads TGCGCCAGCAGCCTAAGTCCGGGACAGGGCTACAATGAGCAGTTCTTC. This translates into CASSLSPGQGYNEQFF.

The genes are TRBV6-5 and TRBJ2-2; possibly TRBD2 for D (5 bases). V shed 0 bases and J shed 0 bases, with 5 bases lying between them. Germline-derived CDR1 and CDR2 are MNHEY and SVGAGI. The CDR3 has 15 amino acids. In DNA form, the CDR3 reads TGTGCCAGCAGTTACTCACTAGCGAACACCGGGGAGCTGTTTTTT. It translates to CASSYSLANTGELFF.

The gene calls are TRBV21-1 and TRBJ1-1; no check of the table's D call, TRBD1, against the DNA was made. TRBV21-1 is recorded as a pseudogene. The CDR3 spans 16 residues. In nucleotides, the CDR3 is TGTGCCAGCAGCCCCGGTGAGACAGGGCCGAACACTGAAGCTTTCTTT. Residues: CASSPGETGPNTEAFF.

This clone was counted a single time. The chain uses TRBV19 and TRBJ1-2, with unresolved D. The CDR3 sequence is 16 residues long. V was cut by 9 bases and J by 8 bases, with 28 bases left in between. Looked up from germline, CDR1 is LNHDA and CDR2 is SQIVND (reference sequence). CDR3 amino acids: CASFRAKSLGEGGYTF. The DNA for the CDR3 is TGTGCCAGCTTCCGGGCCAAGTCACTGGGCGAGGGAGGCTACACCTTC.

The rearrangement links TRBV7-9 to TRBJ2-1; 8 bases are a match to TRBD1. The junction had 4 bases not matched to a gene; V was cut back by 7 bases and J by 2 bases. Germline values: CDR1 SEHNR, CDR2 FQNEAQ (reference sequence). CDR3 length: 14 residues. This CDR3 is CASNGQGPYNEQFF. The CDR3 nucleotides read TGTGCCAGCAACGGACAGGGTCCCTACAATGAGCAGTTCTTC.

This chain uses TRBV5-6 with TRBJ1-1, with D hard to call. Germline values: CDR1 SGHDT, CDR2 YYEEEE. The germline V and J ends were trimmed by 5 bases and 0 bases, with 17 bases remaining between them. The CDR3 has 16 residues. The chain's CDR3 is CASSWTLGGMNTEAFF. The CDR3 DNA reads as TGTGCCAGCAGTTGGACGCTTGGCGGGATGAACACTGAAGCTTTCTTT. Together with reference TRBV5-6 and TRBJ1-1, the CDR3 gives the full variable domain: DAGVTQSPTHLIKTRGQQVTLRCSPKSGHDTVSWYQQALGQGPQFIFQYYEEEERQRGNFPDRFSGHQFPNYSSELNVNALLLGDSALYLCASSWTLGGMNTEAFFGQGTRLTVV.

V gene TRBV7-9 combines with J gene TRBJ2-2, with 10 positions matching TRBD1. V trimming: 1 base; J trimming: 3 bases; junction bases outside the gene matches: 5. Germline V lookup: CDR1 SEHNR, CDR2 FQNEAQ (reference sequence). This CDR3 region has 17 residues. CDR3 region: CASSLGRDRGYTGELFF. The CDR3 nucleotides read TGTGCCAGCAGCTTAGGACGGGACAGGGGATACACCGGGGAGCTGTTTTTT.

The rearrangement links TRBV10-1 to TRBJ2-3; tentative D call: TRBD1 (5 bases). There are 15 residues in the CDR3. Germline-derived CDR1 and CDR2 are WNHNN and SYGVQD (reference sequence). Between the trimmed V and J ends, which lost 3 bases and 2 bases, there was a span of 12 bases. In DNA form, the CDR3 reads TGCGCCAGCAGTGATGACAGCCCGAACACAGATACGCAGTATTTT. Translation gives CASSDDSPNTDTQYF.

The chain links TRBV20-1 to TRBJ1-2, with D perhaps matching TRBD1 (6 bases). Trimming pared 5 bases from V and 4 bases from J, leaving 8 bases between. CDR1 is DFQATT and CDR2 is SNEGSKA in the germline V gene (reference sequence). The CDR3 is made up of 11 amino acids. For the CDR3, the DNA is TGCAGTGCTCGACAGGTCTATGGCTACACCTTC. Translated: CSARQVYGYTF.

The chain is built from TRBV7-9 and TRBJ2-1; D is uncertain. V was shortened by 4 bases and J by 7 bases, with 5 bases between the two germline ends. The germline V gene encodes CDR1 SEHNR and CDR2 FQNEAQ (reference sequence). The CDR3 spans 11 residues. CDR3 amino acids: CASSSENEQFF. The CDR3 DNA reads as TGTGCCAGCAGCTCTGAGAATGAGCAGTTCTTC.

This clone appeared a single time. Here the CDR3 reads CASSLVTESEAFF. The CDR3 DNA is TGCGCCAGCAGCTTGGTGACAGAGTCTGAAGCTTTCTTT. The V call is TRBV5-1, the J call TRBJ1-1, with D perhaps matching TRBD1 (5 bases). The CDR3 has 13 amino acids. The ends were cut back, 0 bases at V and 6 bases at J, with 9 bases in the middle. Germline-derived CDR1 and CDR2 are SGHRS and YFSETQ.

This clone has just one count. This chain uses TRBV18 with TRBJ1-1; a possible D gene is TRBD1 (5 bases). The germline V and J ends were trimmed by 6 bases and 2 bases, with 16 bases remaining between them. Germline V gene data show CDR1 as KGHSH and CDR2 as LQKENI. The CDR3 covers 15 residues. This chain's CDR3 is CASSVGGKGNTEAFF. The CDR3 DNA follows: TGTGCCAGCTCGGTCGGGGGGAAGGGTAACACTGAAGCTTTCTTT.

As to this clone: Other nucleotide sequences in the sample specify the same CDR3. V gene TRBV5-1 combines with J gene TRBJ1-1, with 8 bases matching TRBD1. The CDR3 runs to 15 residues. Germline CDR1 and CDR2: SGHRS and YFSETQ. The V and J ends lost 1 base and 5 bases, in that order; junction bases with no gene match: 7. The CDR3 DNA reads TGCGCCAGCAGCTTGCGCGGACAGGGAGGGACTGAAGCTTTCTTT. Its translation: CASSLRGQGGTEAFF.

The chain carries TRBV2 and TRBJ2-1; TRBD1 might be the D (6 bases). In germline, CDR1 is SNHLY, CDR2 FYNNEI. The length of the CDR3 is 15 residues. Deletions cut 5 bases from V and 3 bases from J, with 14 bases between. The CDR3 DNA sequence: TGTGCCAGCAGTACCTTGGGGGCTAACTACAATGAGCAGTTCTTC. It translates to CASSTLGANYNEQFF.

The chain links TRBV12-3 or TRBV12-4 to TRBJ1-4; D remains ambiguous. CDR3 length: 12 amino acids. V gave up 1 base and J gave up 8 bases, with 5 bases separating them. CDR3 bases: TGTGCCAGCAGTTTAGTGACAGAAAAACTGTTTTTT. The encoded protein is CASSLVTEKLFF.

The rearrangement links TRBV12-5 to TRBJ1-2; no firm D call. CDR1 is LGHNT and CDR2 is FRNRAP in the germline V gene. This CDR3 is built from 15 residues. V was clipped by 0 bases and J by 7 bases, with 15 bases between them. The CDR3 is CASGLVMSENIGYTF. For the CDR3, the DNA is TGTGCTAGTGGTTTGGTAATGTCGGAGAACATTGGCTACACCTTC. The full variable domain, in which reference TRBV12-5 and TRBJ1-2 provide the parts outside the CDR3, is DARVTQTPRHKVTEMGQEVTMRCQPILGHNTVFWYRQTMMQGLELLAYFRNRAPLDDSGMPKDRFSAEMPDATLATLKIQPSEPRDSAVYFCASGLVMSENIGYTFGSGTRLTVV.

The chain carries TRBV18 and TRBJ2-3; 8 bases are shared with TRBD1. V shed 3 bases and J 5 bases; nucleotides not matched to a gene: 7. The germline V gene encodes CDR1 KGHSH and CDR2 LQKENI. This CDR3 is 15 amino acids long. CDR3 nucleotides: TGTGCCAGCTCACCTAAGACAGGGGTGGGAGATACGCAGTATTTT. Translation gives CASSPKTGVGDTQYF. Full variable domain (missing parts from reference TRBV18 and TRBJ2-3): NAGVMQNPRHLVRRRGQEARLRCSPMKGHSHVYWYRQLPEEGLKFMVYLQKENIIDESGMPKERFSAEFPKEGPSILRIQQVVRGDSAAYFCASSPKTGVGDTQYFGPGTRLTVL.